This entry describes one T cell receptor beta chain. This entry is derived from a study of shared clonotypes between healthy human individuals. Clones were sequenced by immunoSEQ multiplex PCR, and TCRdb holds only the in-frame ones, with some missing. The sample includes a few million clones, approximately 95% of them seen just once. CDR3 length: 17 residues. Germline V CDR1 and CDR2: SNHLY, FYNNEI. With 6 bases clipped from V and 4 bases from J, the junction kept 8 bases outside the gene matches. Sequencing used naive CD4+ T cells from PBMCs. The subset here: CD45RA+ positively selected. The TCR originated in a man aged 18-30 years in good health. Some clones in this sample may be carry-over from other donors' samples. This chain joins TRBV2 and TRBJ2-6, with TRBD1 identical over 11 bases. The CDR3 DNA is TGTGCCAGCAGCCCCGGGACAGGGGGGGCCGGGGCCAACGTCCTGACTTTC. Protein product: CASSPGTGGAGANVLTF.